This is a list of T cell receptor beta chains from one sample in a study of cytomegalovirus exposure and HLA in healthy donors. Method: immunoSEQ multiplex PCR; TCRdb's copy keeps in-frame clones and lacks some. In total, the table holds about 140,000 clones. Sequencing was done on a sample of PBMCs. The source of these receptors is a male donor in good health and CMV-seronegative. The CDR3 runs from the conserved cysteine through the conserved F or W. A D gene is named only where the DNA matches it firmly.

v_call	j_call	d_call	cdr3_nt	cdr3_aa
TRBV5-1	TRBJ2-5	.	TGCGCCAGCAGCTTGAGACAGCTCCAAGAGACCCAGTACTTC	CASSLRQLQETQYF
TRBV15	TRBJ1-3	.	TGTGCCACCAGCCCTCCACAGGGTTCAGGAAACACCATATATTTT	CATSPPQGSGNTIYF
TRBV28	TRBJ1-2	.	TGTGCCAGCAGTTTAGGTGGTTATGGACTCCTTAACTATGGCTACACCTTC	CASSLGGYGLLNYGYTF
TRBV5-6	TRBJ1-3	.	TGTGCCAGCAGCTTCCTGCCAGCAGGACACTCTGGAAACACCATATATTTT	CASSFLPAGHSGNTIYF
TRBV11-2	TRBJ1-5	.	TGTGCCAGCAGCTTAGTCGTTTTAGTGGACAGAAATCAGCCCCAGCATTTT	CASSLVVLVDRNQPQHF
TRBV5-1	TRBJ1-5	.	TGCGCCAGCAGCTTAGGGGAAATTAATCAGCCCCAGCATTTT	CASSLGEINQPQHF
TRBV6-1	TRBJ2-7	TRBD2	TGTGCCAGCAGTGCACTAGCGGGGGGCCGAAGCAACGAGCAGTACTTC	CASSALAGGRSNEQYF
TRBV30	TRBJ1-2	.	TGTGCCTGGAGTGTAGGACGGGATCGGGGTAACTATGGCTACACCTTC	CAWSVGRDRGNYGYTF
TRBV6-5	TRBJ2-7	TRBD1	TGTGCCAGCAGAGACAGGGGGCTGTACGAGCAGTACTTC	CASRDRGLYEQYF
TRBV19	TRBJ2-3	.	TGTGCCAGTAGTATTCGAGGCCTCCCTCCCACAGATACGCAGTATTTT	CASSIRGLPPTDTQYF
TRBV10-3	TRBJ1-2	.	TGTGCCATCAGTGAGGAAATGAGGAGGACGTCAAAAAACTATGGCTACACCTTC	CAISEEMRRTSKNYGYTF